Sequencing of this T cell receptor (beta chain) was carried out in a study of follicular helper T cells after annual influenza vaccination. Points from the study as a whole: ICOS+CD38+ cTfh clonality tracked population frequency, and its change tracked circulating plasmablast change.

TCRdb's copy holds only in-frame clones and misses some; the assay was immunoSEQ multiplex PCR. The sample shows around 15,000 clones, approximately 88% of them seen only once. Time point defined: 2014-2015 season, 7 days after vaccination. Vaccine contraindications, substance abuse, HIV/AIDS, active malignancy and active illness excluded donors. Worth noting for this clone: The antigen remains undetermined.

Trimming shortened V by 3 bases and J by 6 bases, and 15 bases separated the two germline ends. Germline CDR1 is MDHEN and CDR2 is SYDVKM. The CDR3 is 14 residues long. V and J are TRBV28 and TRBJ2-7; D is possibly TRBD2 (5 bases). The receptor was isolated from an adult who received the influenza vaccine. Sample: CXCR5+ CD38- circulating T follicular helper cells from blood, taken 7 days after influenza vaccination. Described subset: circulating Tfh, non-naive CD4+CXCR5+PD-1+ (ICOS+CD38+ or ICOS-CD38-). CDR3 sequence: CASSLGSVRGEQYF. CDR3 nucleotide sequence: TGTGCCAGCAGTTTGGGATCGGTCCGGGGCGAGCAGTACTTC.